This T cell receptor beta chain was sequenced in a study of T cell repertoires in cytomegalovirus infection. Study as a whole: Well-studied HLA-B-restricted CMV epitopes were used in the study alongside recently identified HLA-C-restricted ones. In public TCR beta signatures, there were indications of both CMV infection and matching HLA type.

Germline CDR1 reads SGHVS; CDR2 reads FQNEAQ. The CDR3 has 14 residues. V was pared by 2 bases and J by 10 bases, with 17 bases between. Study conclusions and caveats: CMV carriers having the relevant HLA were flagged by cumulative public TCR beta family frequency. CMV-specific HLA-C-restricted TCR beta clonotypes dominated the ex vivo response.

This clonotype appeared many times. Its antigen remains unidentified. One entry per CDR3 protein results from TCRdb running MiXCR on the reads. The sample contains about 920,000 distinct CDR3 sequences, 31% of which appear only once. The chain recombines TRBV7-8 with TRBJ1-2; D is unresolved. Specimen: cultured CD8+ T cells from PBMCs, collected from culture after CMV antigen stimulation. The TCR was taken from a human donor in good health (CMV status not recorded). Some clones in this sample may be carry-over from other donors' samples. The CDR3 DNA reads as TGTGCCAGCAGCTTAAAGGCAGCTAAAGGCCCCTACACCTTC. Its protein is CASSLKAAKGPYTF.